This T cell receptor (beta chain) was profiled in a study of metastatic and nonmetastatic thyroid tumors. The overall study: Malignant thyroid and benign thyroid patients provided blood and tumor or nodule tissue whose repertoires were compared.

Thyroid surgery took place with no prior treatment in any patient. Study conclusions and caveats: Relative to benign nodules, malignant thyroid tumors were reportedly characterized by significantly elevated TCR beta diversity in blood and tumor.

A note on this clone: Its target is unknown. At one boundary the junction diverges from the germline segment, which might be a read error.

Original handling: Built for papillary thyroid cancer, a distant-metastasis classifier drew on CDR3 differences across clinicopathological groups. TCRdb ran MiXCR on the PCR reads. Here the V and J calls rest on TCRdb's processing, not on the authors' analysis. This sample has about 21,000 clones, with approximately 30% found just once. This receptor was obtained from a female donor with papillary thyroid cancer or a benign thyroid nodule (not recorded which). Some clones in this sample may be carry-over from other donors' samples. Specimen: adjacent normal tissue.

DNA of the CDR3: TGTGCCAGCAGTTACGGGGCAGGGGATGGCTACACATTC. Amino acid sequence: CASSYGAGDGYTF. The rearrangement uses TRBV6-5 and TRBJ1-2; maybe TRBD1 (6 bases). CDR1 is MNHEY, CDR2 SVGAGI, per germline. The CDR3 contains 13 residues.